Presented here are 7 T cell receptor beta chains from one specimen sequenced in a study of cytomegalovirus exposure and HLA in healthy donors. PCR primers comprised 60 Vbeta and 13 Jbeta primers. TCRdb's table, derived via immunoSEQ multiplex PCR, lists solely in-frame clones and lacks some. The sample has around 150,000 clones; 87% are singletons. The material sequenced was PBMCs. The receptors come from a woman aged 25 to 45 in good health and CMV-seronegative.

V is TRBV27 and J is TRBJ1-2; D perhaps matches TRBD1 (5 bases). V was pared by 2 bases and J by 4 bases, with 11 bases between. This CDR3 spans 14 amino acids. Germline V lookup: CDR1 MNHEY, CDR2 SMNVEV (reference sequence). CDR3 bases: TGTGCCAGCAGTTTAAAGGGGTGGGGCTATGGCTACACCTTC. Amino acids: CASSLKGWGYGYTF.

The V and J genes are TRBV9 and TRBJ1-3; D might be TRBD1 (5 bases). V lost 4 bases and J 4 bases, leaving 18 bases between the germline ends. CDR3 length: 16 amino acids. Germline V gene data show CDR1 as SGDLS and CDR2 as YYNGEE. The CDR3 loop reads CASSSESGVTGNTIYF. The CDR3 nucleotides are TGTGCCAGCAGCTCCGAATCGGGGGTGACAGGAAACACCATATATTTT.

In nucleotides, the CDR3 is TGTGCCAGCAGGCCATTCCAGGGTACGAACACTGAAGCTTTCTTT. Its translation: CASRPFQGTNTEAFF. V is TRBV27 and J is TRBJ1-1; D possibly corresponds to TRBD1 (5 bases). The CDR3 runs 15 residues. V was trimmed by 6 bases and J by 1 base, leaving 15 bases between them. Per the germline V gene, CDR1 is MNHEY and CDR2 is SMNVEV (reference sequence).

V and J are TRBV11-2 and TRBJ2-2; 7 positions match TRBD1. There are 15 residues in the CDR3. Germline-derived CDR1 and CDR2 are SGHAT and FQNNGV. Trimming at V came to 1 base and at J to 4 bases, leaving 3 bases not matched to a gene. The CDR3 is CASSLAGQVTGELFF. CDR3 DNA sequence: TGTGCCAGCAGCTTAGCCGGACAGGTCACCGGGGAGCTGTTTTTT.

V usage is TRBV6-4 and J usage is TRBJ1-2; no definite D call. Germline V CDR1 and CDR2: MRHNA, SNTAGT. The CDR3 spans 14 residues. Between the trimmed V and J ends, which lost 5 bases and 4 bases, there was a span of 14 bases. The CDR3 DNA follows: TGTGCCAGCAGTTACGAGGCTGGCGGCTATGGCTACACCTTC. Translating it yields CASSYEAGGYGYTF.

On this clone itself: Different DNA sequences within this sample yield the same CDR3. This rearrangement joins TRBV29-1 to TRBJ1-2, with D possibly being TRBD1 (6 bases). The V and J ends lost 6 bases and 4 bases respectively, with 18 bases between them. This CDR3 spans 14 amino acids. Germline CDR1 and CDR2: SQVTM and ANQGSEA. The DNA of the CDR3 is TGCAGCGTAGCGCTCCCGGGACAAATCTATGGCTACACCTTC. Translated, it gives CSVALPGQIYGYTF.

This chain joins TRBV5-1 and TRBJ2-5, with D uncertain. Germline V lookup: CDR1 SGHRS, CDR2 YFSETQ. V dropped 4 bases and J dropped 1 base, with 11 bases sitting between them. The CDR3 is made up of 14 amino acids. The CDR3 is CASSVTAGQETQYF. DNA for the CDR3: TGCGCCAGCAGCGTAACCGCCGGCCAAGAGACCCAGTACTTC.